This TCR beta chain was sequenced during a study of blood T cell repertoires in COVID-19. Study-level background: PBMCs, B-cell-depleted T cells, or T cells were the source of the cDNA or gDNA that made up the material.

Authors' processing steps: By means of reference gene primer amplification, nucleated cell counts were estimated. Using immunoSEQ multiplex PCR, the repertoire was profiled, and TCRdb retains in-frame clones only, with some absent. V and J calls and clone size are as listed in that table; D and trimming were resolved from the DNA. This sample carries about 170,000 clones, about 83% of them seen once, and the ten largest clones take under 3.5%. Germline V gives CDR1 DFQATT, CDR2 SNEGSKA (reference sequence). The ends were cut back, 3 bases at V and 0 bases at J, with 18 bases in the middle. This CDR3 is 17 amino acids long. Seattle researchers signed up patients amid active infection and tracked them longitudinally.

This sequence was found in a woman older than 75 with COVID-19, enrolled during active disease. The genes are TRBV20-1 and TRBJ2-4; tentatively, D is TRBD1 (5 bases). Sequencing input: peripheral blood. CDR3 sequence (DNA): TGCAGTGCTAGTGCGGTCAGGGCCTCCCTAGCCAAAAACATTCAGTACTTC. Its protein product is CSASAVRASLAKNIQYF.